These 9 T cell receptor beta chains were all obtained from the same sample, sequenced in a study of Graves' ophthalmopathy and Graves' hyperthyroidism. The authors amplified TCR beta CDR3 regions, and they did so from RNA transcripts for repertoire sequencing. In the first round, RT-PCR was carried out with HTBI primers, and a multiplex PCR formed the second round. One entry per CDR3 protein results from TCRdb running MiXCR on the multiplex PCR reads. The sample includes 600,000 to 700,000 distinct CDR3 sequences, 35% to 50% seen only once; the top ten take more than 3%. Input material: peripheral blood. These TCRs come from an adult man with Graves' ophthalmopathy.

A few counts support this clonotype. This chain joins TRBV12-3 or TRBV12-4 and TRBJ2-7; 7 bases line up with TRBD2. The V and J ends lost 2 bases and 6 bases, in that order; junction bases with no gene match: 4. This CDR3 is built from 13 residues. The CDR3 sequence: CASSLRLAGEQYF. CDR3 nucleotides: TGTGCCAGCAGTTTAAGACTAGCTGGCGAGCAGTACTTC.

Remarks on this clonotype: A much larger clone differs by one base, so this may be a read error. The gene calls are TRBV10-3 and TRBJ2-7; 7 nucleotides agree with TRBD1. The germline V gene has CDR1 ENHRY and CDR2 SYGVKD. V dropped 5 bases and J dropped 2; count of bases not matched to a gene: 6. This CDR3 comprises 14 residues. For the CDR3, the DNA is TGTGCCATCAGTCCGAGGGGGCGAACCTACGAGCAGTACTTC. Translating it yields CAISPRGRTYEQYF.

As for this clonotype: Possible read error: a much larger clone is one base away. The chain employs TRBV7-2 and TRBJ2-7, with D possibly being TRBD2 (6 bases). CDR1 SGHTA and CDR2 FQGNSA come from the germline V gene. The CDR3 sequence is 14 residues long. V dropped 6 bases and J dropped 3 bases, with 15 bases sitting between them. For the CDR3, the DNA is TGTGCCAGCAGTCTTACCGGGACTCTCTACGAGCAGTACTTC. Amino acid sequence: CASSLTGTLYEQYF.

The J gene is TRBJ2-6, the V gene TRBV15; 8 nucleotides line up with TRBD1. The CDR3 runs to 16 residues. Germline V gene lookup returns CDR1 LNHNV and CDR2 YYDKDF (reference sequence). After removal of 4 bases from V and 2 bases from J, the junction contained 4 bases not matched to a gene. The CDR3 protein is CATSKIQGAGANVLTF. DNA for the CDR3: TGTGCCACCAGCAAGATACAGGGGGCTGGGGCCAACGTCCTGACTTTC.

The chain joins TRBV20-1 to TRBJ2-7; D is uncertain. CDR1 and CDR2 (germline): DFQATT, SNEGSKA (reference sequence). This CDR3 region has 11 residues. V gave up 4 bases and J gave up 3 bases, with 7 bases separating them. CDR3 amino acids: CSANLYYEQYF. The CDR3 DNA is TGCAGTGCTAATCTGTACTACGAGCAGTACTTC.

The chain has TRBV7-8 and TRBJ2-5; possibly TRBD2 for D (6 bases). This CDR3 is built from 15 residues. CDR1 is SGHVS and CDR2 is FQNEAQ in the germline V gene. V lost 6 bases to trimming and J lost 4 bases, with 18 bases between them. For the CDR3, the DNA is TGTGCCAGCAGTTACAGTCTGCAAGCGGGAGAGACCCAGTACTTC. The encoded protein is CASSYSLQAGETQYF.

This clonotype was seen ten or more times. The V and J genes are TRBV24-1 and TRBJ1-2; D call uncertain. There are 14 residues in the CDR3. Germline CDR1 reads KGHDR; CDR2 reads SFDVKD. Between the trimmed V and J ends, which lost 3 bases and 3 bases, there was a span of 10 bases. This chain's CDR3 is CATSDTRVDYGYTF. The DNA of the CDR3 is TGTGCCACCAGTGATACAAGGGTGGACTATGGCTACACCTTC.

As for this clonotype: An end of the junction does not agree with germline; a read error may underlie this. The chain combines TRBV4-2 with TRBJ1-6; no reliable D call. This CDR3 spans 12 amino acids. The germline CDR1 and CDR2 sequences are LGHNA and YNFKEQ. The DNA of the CDR3 is TGTGTCAGCAGGACGGAAAATTCACCCCTCCACTTT. Its protein is CVSRTENSPLHF.

This clonotype was seen many times. The CDR3 reads CASRDRGQETQYF. For the CDR3, the DNA is TGTGCCAGTAGGGACAGGGGCCAAGAGACCCAGTACTTC. The rearrangement links TRBV19 to TRBJ2-5; 9 positions agree with TRBD1. Germline V gene lookup returns CDR1 LNHDA and CDR2 SQIVND (reference sequence). The CDR3 extends over 13 amino acids. V dropped 6 bases and J dropped 1; count of bases not matched to a gene: 0.